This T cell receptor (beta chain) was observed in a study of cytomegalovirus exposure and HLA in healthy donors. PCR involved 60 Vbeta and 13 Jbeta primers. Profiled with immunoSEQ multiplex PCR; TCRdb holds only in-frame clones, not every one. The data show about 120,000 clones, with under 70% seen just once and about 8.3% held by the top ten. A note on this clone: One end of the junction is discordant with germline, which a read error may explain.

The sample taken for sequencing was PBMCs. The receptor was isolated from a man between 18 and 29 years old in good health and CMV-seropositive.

DNA of the CDR3: TGCGCCAGCAGCTTGTGGGGGGACCGCCTAGAGGTCTTC. It is translated as CASSLWGDRLEVF. The chain is built from TRBV5-1 and TRBJ2-1, with TRBD2 as a possible D gene (6 bases). The CDR3 contains 13 residues. Per germline, CDR1 SGHRS and CDR2 YFSETQ. The variable domain in full, with the rest retrieved from reference TRBV5-1 and TRBJ2-1, is KAGVTQTPRYLIKTRGQQVTLSCSPISGHRSVSWYQQTPGQGLQFLFEYFSETQRNKGNFPGRFSGRQFSNSRSEMNVSTLELGDSALYLCASSLWGDRLEVFGPGTRLTVL.